The clone carrying this T cell receptor (beta chain) was recorded at least ten times. PBMCs came from less than 11 ml fresh peripheral blood. These data originate in a study of T cells in Graves' hyperthyroidism and ophthalmopathy. Authors of the study amplified TCR beta CDR3 regions from RNA transcripts. Primed by the HTBI set, a first-round RT-PCR was run on the TCR CDR3. One entry per CDR3 protein, called by TCRdb with MiXCR from the multiplex PCR reads. Here the sample spans fewer than 300,000 distinct CDR3 sequences, 12% to 15% being singletons. Unmatched junction bases numbered 5, after V lost 0 bases and J lost 2 bases. The CDR3 has 17 residues. The germline gives CDR1 SGHVS, CDR2 FNYEAQ.

Sequencing was performed on blood. This sequence was found in a woman in her forties or fifties with Graves' hyperthyroidism that later progressed to Graves' ophthalmopathy. The rearrangement joins TRBV7-6 to TRBJ2-5, with 11 bases aligning to TRBD2. The chain's CDR3 is CASSLALGLADQETQYF. CDR3 in DNA: TGTGCCAGCAGCTTAGCGTTGGGACTAGCGGATCAAGAGACCCAGTACTTC.